This T cell receptor beta chain was obtained from a study of CD8+ T cells in alopecia areata (dated by TCRdb to 2016 to 2019). As for the study more broadly: The treated patients, all with moderate-to-severe alopecia areata, were enrolled in an open-label pilot trial of oral tofacitinib given at 5 to 10 mg twice daily. RNA was extracted with the PAXgene miRNA kit for fixed scalp, the miRNeasy kit for PBMCs, and the RNeasy kit for mouse skin. High-throughput TCRbeta sequencing was used to examine T cell clonal expansion in alopecia areata in both the C3H/HeJ mouse model and human patients. Clonality in the scalp was compared among normal scalp (n=4), patchy alopecia areata scalp (n=8), and alopecia totalis/universalis scalp (n=8). Amplification of TCRbeta CDR3 regions was done by immunoSEQ multiplex PCR using 35 Vbeta forward primers and 13 Jbeta reverse primers. In humans, TCRbeta sequencing was performed on scalp tissue and on sorted CD4+ and CD8+ peripheral blood T cells from healthy controls and from patients with patchy or totalis/universalis alopecia areata. Tofacitinib was administered for 6 to 18 months, and 6 months of follow-up off drug were then conducted to assess delayed response and recurrence. Tofacitinib-treated patients had biopsies at baseline and at 4 and 24 weeks of treatment, with a later scalp biopsy in several patients.

Receptor amplification or capture employed the immunoSEQ multiplex PCR assay. To provide template for TCR sequencing, every sample had RNA extracted and reverse transcribed into cDNA. SuperScript III was used to make first-strand cDNA, primed with a 2:1 mix of oligo-dT and random hexamers. Amplification bias was assessed with a synthetic immune receptor repertoire, and residual bias was removed computationally. Concerning the study's data processing: Raw reads were preprocessed for error removal, and CDR3 was defined according to IMGT conventions as running from the conserved cysteine to phenylalanine. Clonality was computed as 1 minus the Shannon entropy, with the entropy normalized by log2 of the number of productive unique TCRs. CD4 or CD8 identity of scalp clones was inferred by cross-referencing scalp TCRbeta sequences with sorted blood CD4 and CD8 repertoires. TCRdb mirrors the immuneACCESS table, restricted to in-frame sequences. Some clones are absent from its copies; in checked studies, under half trace to an unresolved V gene, and the reason for the others is unknown. The DNA gave D and trimming, while V, J and clone size come from that table. The sample has around 160,000 clones on record, roughly 50% of them singletons. Clones ranked in the top ten supply roughly 6.8% of the sample.

The study at large found these results: Compared with normal scalp, lesional scalp, particularly in alopecia totalis/universalis, had higher clonality and more expanded CD8+ clones, which suggests antigenic drive. Compared with mice, TCR sequences shared between patients were less clear, possibly partly because of HLA diversity across the patient population. Unlike mouse skin, which is dominated by gammadelta T cells, normal human skin has resident alphabeta T cells that are also sequenced, and this complicates analysis of the scalp TCR repertoire.

The germline V gene encodes CDR1 SQVTM and CDR2 ANQGSEA. Inclusive of the bounding cysteine and phenylalanine, the CDR3 is 13 residues long. The kept DNA is CDR3 alone, 39 bases in frame from the first base. V is reduced by 4 bases and J by 3 bases, leaving a spacing of 13 bases between them. Regarding this clone: It lacks a known antigen. The input lacks base qualities; no much larger clone sits a single base away.

From alopecia areata patients, peripheral blood was collected along with lesional scalp punch biopsies. PBMCs were isolated by density centrifugation and stained for CD3, CD4 and CD8, after which CD4+ and CD8+ T cells were sorted on a FACSAria. Recombination joined TRBV29-1 with TRBJ2-7; the D segment is perhaps TRBD1 or TRBD2, each sharing 5 matched bases. This clonotype was obtained from a human donor with alopecia areata. Sequencing was performed on CD4+ T cells sorted from blood. The DNA sequence follows: TGCAGCGTTGTTCCACCTGGGGGCTACGAGCAGTACTTC. The translation is CSVVPPGGYEQYF.